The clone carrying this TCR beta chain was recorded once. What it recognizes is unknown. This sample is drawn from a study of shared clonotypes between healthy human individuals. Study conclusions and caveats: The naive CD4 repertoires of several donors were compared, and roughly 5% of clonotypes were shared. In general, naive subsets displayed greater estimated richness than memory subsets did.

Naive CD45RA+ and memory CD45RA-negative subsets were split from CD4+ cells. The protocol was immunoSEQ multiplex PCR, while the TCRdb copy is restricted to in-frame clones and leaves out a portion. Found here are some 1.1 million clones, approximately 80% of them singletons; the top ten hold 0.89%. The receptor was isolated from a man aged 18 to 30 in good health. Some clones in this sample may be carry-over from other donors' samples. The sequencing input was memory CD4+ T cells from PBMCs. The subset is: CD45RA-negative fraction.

CDR3 bases: TGCGCCAGCAGCCCCACAGGGGGCGCTTCTGAAAAACTGTTTTTT. Translating it yields CASSPTGGASEKLFF. The chain carries TRBV5-1 and TRBJ1-4; 9 positions match TRBD1. V lost 4 bases to trimming and J lost 7 bases; unmatched junction nucleotides: 8. Germline loops: CDR1 SGHRS, CDR2 YFSETQ. There are 15 residues in the CDR3.